Given below is one T cell receptor beta chain in context. Its target is unknown. Data came from immunoSEQ multiplex PCR; TCRdb stores just in-frame clones and leaves some out. The sample includes 190,000 or so clones, more than 70% of them seen just once. These data are taken from a study of T cell responses to AZD1222 COVID-19 vaccine. Findings of the study overall: Possibly, clonal diversity was underestimated; donors were largely white British and included more females. The reported proportion of spike-specific TCRs targeting unmutated variant regions was nearly half.

V lost 0 bases, J lost 10 bases, and 10 bases lay in between. The V gene's germline CDR1 is LGHDT and CDR2 YNNKEL (reference sequence). The CDR3 has 13 amino acids. The sample was peripheral blood, taken 28 days after the second AZD1222 dose. The rearrangement links TRBV3-1 (or the pseudogene TRBV3-2) to TRBJ2-1; D unresolved. The source of this sequence is an adult who received the AZD1222 COVID-19 vaccine. The DNA for the CDR3 is TGTGCCAGCAGCCAAGATCGGCTGATGGAGCAGTTCTTC. It specifies CASSQDRLMEQFF.